This is a list of T cell receptor beta chains from one sample in a study of blood T cells in healthy people across ages. TCRdb ran MiXCR on the 5' RACE reads and lists one entry per CDR3 protein. The sample records over a million distinct CDR3 sequences, 35% to 45% being singletons. The sample consisted of blood. These receptors originate from a woman under 30 in good health. The CDR3 runs from the conserved cysteine through the conserved F or W. The D gene is left open where the match is weak. Clone size is shown for a subset of rows, as once, few, many or a class of expanded clone.

d_call	v_call	j_call	clone_size	cdr3_nt	cdr3_aa
TRBD1	TRBV25-1	TRBJ1-6	-	TGTGCCAGCAGTAACCGGGACAGGTTTAATTCACCCCTTCACTTT	CASSNRDRFNSPLHF
-	TRBV4-1	TRBJ2-3	-	TGCGCCAGCAGCCAAGGCAATTCGGTTGGCACAGATACGCAGTATTTT	CASSQGNSVGTDTQYF
-	TRBV2	TRBJ1-2	few	TGTGCCAAGACCGACATTAGCTATGGCTACACCTTC	CAKTDISYGYTF
-	TRBV6-5	TRBJ2-7	-	TGTGCCAGCAGTTACACGGATAGCTCCTACAATGAGCAGTACTTC	CASSYTDSSYNEQYF
TRBD1	TRBV20-1	TRBJ1-1	few	TGCAGTGCTAGAGACCCTAGGACAGGGACGAACACTGAAGCTTTCTTT	CSARDPRTGTNTEAFF
-	TRBV10-3	TRBJ2-7	-	TGTGCCATCAGTGAGTCTAAGGGGACGATAAACGAGCAGTACTTC	CAISESKGTINEQYF
-	TRBV13	TRBJ2-1	-	TGTGCCAGCAGCTTAAGTTCGGAGACAGGAGGGATCAGCAATGAGCAGTTCTTC	CASSLSSETGGISNEQFF
TRBD2	TRBV27	TRBJ2-2	-	TGTGCCAGCAGTTCGGGACTAGCGGGAGCGGTCGGGGAGATGTTTTTT	CASSSGLAGAVGEMFF
TRBD1	TRBV4-1	TRBJ1-2	-	TGCGCCAGCAGCCAAGAGGGAAAGGGGACAGGGGCGCGATATGGCTACACCTTC	CASSQEGKGTGARYGYTF
-	TRBV28	TRBJ1-2	many	TGTGCCCACTCCGGGACGGCCTATGGCTACACCTTC	CAHSGTAYGYTF
-	TRBV12-3/TRBV12-4	TRBJ2-7	few	TGTGCCAGCAGTTCACTCGTTGAGGTGAACGAGCAGTACTTC	CASSSLVEVNEQYF
-	TRBV28	TRBJ2-1	-	TGTGCCACCGATTCAGCCTACAATGAGCAGTTCTTC	CATDSAYNEQFF
TRBD1	TRBV20-1	TRBJ1-2	few	TGCAGTGCTAGCTGGGGACAGTCCTATGGCTACACCTTC	CSASWGQSYGYTF
TRBD2	TRBV18	TRBJ2-7	-	TGTGCCAGCTCACCACCGAGGACTAGCGGTTACGAGCAGTACTTC	CASSPPRTSGYEQYF
-	TRBV4-1	TRBJ2-3	-	TGCGCCAGCAGCCGGACCAGGACAAGCACAGATACGCAGTATTTT	CASSRTRTSTDTQYF
TRBD1	TRBV18	TRBJ2-7	-	TGTGCCAGCTCACCACCGCGGACAGGGGACTACGAGCAGTACTTC	CASSPPRTGDYEQYF
-	TRBV7-9	TRBJ2-1	-	TGTGCCAGCAGCTTAACCCAGGGTGAGCAGTTCTTC	CASSLTQGEQFF
TRBD1	TRBV20-1	TRBJ2-1	once	TGCAGTGTACCCGGACAGGGATCCTTCAATGAGCAGTTCTTC	CSVPGQGSFNEQFF
-	TRBV3-1	TRBJ2-7	-	TGTGCCAGCAGCCTCCGGGTAGCACTCGAGCAGTACTTC	CASSLRVALEQYF
-	TRBV4-1	TRBJ2-5	-	TGCGCCAGCAGCCCATCCGAGGGGGGTGAGCAGTACTTC	CASSPSEGGEQYF
-	TRBV2	TRBJ1-4	-	TGTGCCAGCTACGACGAAAAACTGTTTTTT	CASYDEKLFF
TRBD1	TRBV7-9	TRBJ1-1	-	TGTGCCAGCAGCTTAGAAGGACAGGGCACTGAAGCTTTCTTT	CASSLEGQGTEAFF
-	TRBV30	TRBJ2-7	once	TGTGCCTGGACCGCCGGGGCCGAGCAGTACTTC	CAWTAGAEQYF
TRBD1	TRBV30	TRBJ1-2	-	TGTGCCGGCAGACAGGGTATCTCATGGGGCTATGGCTACACCTTC	CAGRQGISWGYGYTF
TRBD2	TRBV29-1	TRBJ2-7	-	TGCAGCGTTGTAATGAGCGGGAGGGAGGTCCACGAGCAGTACTTC	CSVVMSGREVHEQYF
-	TRBV11-1	TRBJ2-1	few	TGTGCCAGCAGCTTAGGTGGGGTTTGGTCCTACAATGAGCAGTTCTTC	CASSLGGVWSYNEQFF
-	TRBV3-1	TRBJ2-7	-	TGTGCCAGCAGCCGAAAGACCAGCCTCATTGGGACCTCAACCTCCTACGAGCAGTACTTC	CASSRKTSLIGTSTSYEQYF
-	TRBV10-3	TRBJ2-7	few	TGTGCCATCAGTGGACCCCCCTCCGAGCAGTACTTC	CAISGPPSEQYF
TRBD1	TRBV5-1	TRBJ2-5	-	TGCGCCAGCAGCCCCGGGACAGGGGGGATCCAAGAGACCCAGTACTTC	CASSPGTGGIQETQYF
-	TRBV5-1	TRBJ1-2	-	TGCGCCAGCAGCGCCCTGACAGAAGGAGCCTATGGCTACACCTTC	CASSALTEGAYGYTF
TRBD1	TRBV5-4	TRBJ1-1	once	TGTGCCAGCAGCGTTCCAGGGGGGAACACTGAAGCTTTCTTT	CASSVPGGNTEAFF
TRBD2	TRBV29-1	TRBJ2-5	-	TGCAGCGTTGAGACGATGGGGCTAGCGGTGGACCTGCGGGAGACCAAGTACTTC	CSVETMGLAVDLRETKYF
TRBD1	TRBV28	TRBJ1-2	few	TGTGCCAGCAGTTCCCACTCCGCTACAGGGGGGGATGGCTACACCTTC	CASSSHSATGGDGYTF
TRBD2	TRBV9	TRBJ2-1	-	TGTGCCAGCAGCGTAGAAGGTAGCGGGAGATTCTACAATGAGCAGTTCTTC	CASSVEGSGRFYNEQFF
TRBD2	TRBV20-1	TRBJ2-1	-	TGCAGTGCTACTAAGCGGGAGGGTACCTCCTACGAGCAGTTCTTC	CSATKREGTSYEQFF
TRBD2	TRBV7-2	TRBJ2-5	-	TGTGCCAGCAGACTCTTTGCGGGAGGACTAGAGACCCAGTACTTC	CASRLFAGGLETQYF
-	TRBV6-1	TRBJ2-1	-	TGTGCCAGCATGCGGGACGACTACAATGAGCAGTTCTTC	CASMRDDYNEQFF
-	TRBV12-3/TRBV12-4	TRBJ1-4	few	TGTGCCAGCACCGCTTATGGGGGTGCTAATGAAAAACTGTTTTTT	CASTAYGGANEKLFF
-	TRBV12-3/TRBV12-4	TRBJ2-6	-	TGTGCCAGCAGTCCCTGGGACGGAAGTTCTGGGGCCAACGTCCTGACTTTC	CASSPWDGSSGANVLTF
TRBD1	TRBV20-1	TRBJ2-7	-	TGCAGTGCTACGGACAGGGGTTACGGGGACGAGCAGTACTTC	CSATDRGYGDEQYF
-	TRBV21-1	TRBJ2-7	once	TGTGCCAGCAGCAATGAAGCGGGAGAGGGCGAGCAGTACTTC	CASSNEAGEGEQYF
-	TRBV10-3	TRBJ1-2	-	TGTGCCATCAGTGAGTCGAGCAGCTATGGCTACACCTTC	CAISESSSYGYTF